This T cell receptor beta chain was sequenced for a study of blood T cell repertoires in COVID-19. For the study at large: The cDNA or gDNA used as material had been derived from T cells, B-cell-depleted T cells, or PBMCs.

The CDR3 contains 14 residues. The germline V and J ends were trimmed by 6 bases and 2 bases, with 17 bases remaining between them. Germline CDR1 SQVTM, CDR2 ANQGSEA. In the original analysis: For nucleated cells, counts were estimated from reference gene primer amplification. Only in-frame clones appear in the TCRdb table, and some are missing; sequencing was by immunoSEQ multiplex PCR. The D gene and trimming were derived from the DNA, and the V and J assignments and clone size from that table. The repertoire includes roughly 76,000 clones, around 89% of them detected once, and roughly 13% sits in the top ten.

The V call is TRBV29-1, the J call TRBJ2-7, with D perhaps TRBD1 (5 bases). Specimen: peripheral blood. This receptor was taken from a man in his 70s with active or convalescent COVID-19. The CDR3 coding sequence is TGCAGCGTGAATACAGGTAGTGGGGCCTACGAGCAGTACTTC. Translating gives CSVNTGSGAYEQYF.